This T cell receptor (beta chain) originates from a study of T cell repertoires in ileal Crohn's disease. Study overall: Surgery for a complication: stricturing in roughly 61%, penetrating in about 40%. Broader study findings: Active smokers at surgery had more clonal expansions than non-smokers. Endoscopic recurrence occurred in every patient whose clonality exceeded 26.8%.

Sequencing was performed with immunoSEQ multiplex PCR; in TCRdb, only in-frame clones are kept and a portion is missing. The sample shows fewer than 6,000 clones, roughly 80% of them seen only once. On this clone itself: Antigen unknown.

CDR1 is SGHAT, CDR2 FQNNGV, per germline. The V and J ends lost 5 bases and 0 bases respectively, with 14 bases between them. The CDR3 extends over 15 amino acids. This receptor was taken from an adult with Crohn's disease. Sequenced sample: ileal tissue. The gene calls are TRBV11-2 and TRBJ2-7; D not resolved. CDR3 amino acids: CASSDGRWGSYEQYF. CDR3 sequence (DNA): TGTGCCAGCAGCGACGGACGGTGGGGCTCCTACGAGCAGTACTTC.